The 27 T cell receptor beta chains below all came from one sample that was sequenced in a study of sequential checkpoint blockade in melanoma (dated by TCRdb to the late 2010s). In the paper's terms, the treatment or condition label means: randomized to nivolumab then ipilimumab (arm A) or the reverse (arm B). Receptors were amplified or captured by the immunoSEQ multiplex PCR assay. TCRdb provides this immuneACCESS table in a form limited to in-frame rearrangements. Some clones are lacking; in checked studies, under half of them reflect an unresolved V gene, and why the rest are absent is not known. Across this sample there are 5,100 or so clones, with about 72% seen only once. 56% of the sample is in the top ten clones. Sample: CD8+ T cells sorted from blood (inferred from file names), taken from a patient given nivolumab and ipilimumab in sequence. These receptors were taken from a human donor with melanoma.

The V and J genes are TRBV7-9 and TRBJ1-5, with D maybe TRBD1 (5 bases). Per germline, CDR1 SEHNR and CDR2 FQNEAQ (reference sequence). The V and J ends lost 0 bases and 6 bases respectively, with 15 bases between them. This CDR3 comprises 16 residues. The CDR3 DNA reads as TGTGCCAGCAGCTTAGCGAAGGCAGGGAGGACTCAGCCCCAGCATTTT. Its protein is CASSLAKAGRTQPQHF.

This clone was counted between two and nine times. This chain links TRBV2 with TRBJ2-3, with 12 bases fitting TRBD2. CDR3 length equals 15 residues. Germline assignment: CDR1 SNHLY and CDR2 FYNNEI. The V segment lost 5 bases and the J segment 7 bases; nucleotides outside the gene matches: 7. The CDR3 DNA follows: TGTGCCAGCAGTTCTAGCGGGGGGGCATTTTATACGCAGTATTTT. This sequence encodes CASSSSGGAFYTQYF.

The chain links TRBV10-3 to TRBJ1-2; TRBD1 matches at 7 bases. There are 15 residues in the CDR3. Germline-derived CDR1 and CDR2 are ENHRY and SYGVKD. V trimming: 2 bases; J trimming: 1 base; junction bases outside the gene matches: 4. This chain's CDR3 is CAISEAGGLNYGYTF. CDR3 DNA: TGTGCCATCAGTGAGGCAGGGGGTCTTAACTATGGCTACACCTTC.

The chain joins TRBV7-2 to TRBJ2-1, with 9 bases identical to TRBD2. CDR3 size: 16 residues. V was pared by 1 base and J by 3 bases, with 4 bases of the junction left unmatched. CDR1 is SGHTA, CDR2 FQGNSA, per germline. The CDR3 bases are TGTGCCAGCAGCTTAGAGCTAGCGGGGTTCTACAATGAGCAGTTCTTC. Its translation is CASSLELAGFYNEQFF.

V usage is TRBV9 and J usage is TRBJ2-1; D might be TRBD2 (5 bases). With 0 bases removed from V and 4 bases from J, the gap between germline ends came to 11 bases. This CDR3 comprises 15 residues. Germline V gene data show CDR1 as SGDLS and CDR2 as YYNGEE. The CDR3 is CASSVDTSQYNEQFF. CDR3 DNA: TGTGCCAGCAGCGTAGACACTAGTCAATACAATGAGCAGTTCTTC.

The V call is TRBV19, the J call TRBJ2-1; 8 nucleotides agree with TRBD2. CDR3 length equals 15 residues. Unmatched junction bases numbered 7, after V lost 3 bases and J lost 6 bases. The germline V gene encodes CDR1 LNHDA and CDR2 SQIVND (reference sequence). The CDR3 reads CASSISAGGPNEQFF. CDR3 DNA sequence: TGTGCCAGTAGTATTTCGGCGGGGGGCCCCAATGAGCAGTTCTTC.

CDR3 coding DNA: TGTGCCAGCAGCTTGGGGGGACAGCAGCCAGAGACCCAGTACTTC. Translation gives CASSLGGQQPETQYF. This chain connects TRBV7-9 to TRBJ2-5, with D possibly TRBD1 on 7 matching bases. Germline V gene sequence: CDR1 SEHNR, CDR2 FQNEAQ (reference sequence). Trimming took off 3 bases at V and 4 bases at J, with 15 bases between the two ends. This CDR3 has 15 amino acids.

This chain connects TRBV27 to TRBJ2-5; D perhaps matches TRBD2 (5 bases). The germline CDR1 and CDR2 sequences are MNHEY and SMNVEV (reference sequence). This CDR3 region has 16 residues. Between the trimmed V and J ends, which lost 6 bases and 2 bases, there was a span of 19 bases. The CDR3 DNA reads as TGTGCCAGCAGCCGGACCACGGGGATTCGGCAAGAGACCCAGTACTTC. Its protein is CASSRTTGIRQETQYF.

This rearrangement joins TRBV6-5 to TRBJ1-5; TRBD1 matches at 8 bases. The CDR3 runs 13 residues. Losses at the gene ends were 10 bases for V and 4 bases for J; bases not matched to a gene: 6. Germline-derived CDR1 and CDR2 are MNHEY and SVGAGI. CDR3 coding DNA: TGTGCCACCAGACAGGGGAGGAATCAGCCCCAGCATTTT. It codes for CATRQGRNQPQHF.

This chain connects TRBV4-2 to TRBJ2-1; TRBD1 matches 9 bases. The ends lost 1 base at V and 4 bases at J; junction bases unmatched: 11. CDR1 is LGHNA, CDR2 YNFKEQ, per germline. The CDR3 contains 18 residues. The CDR3 DNA reads as TGTGCCAGCAGCCAAGTAGTTGAGGGACAGGGCTATTACAATGAGCAGTTCTTC. Protein sequence: CASSQVVEGQGYYNEQFF.

The chain employs TRBV27 and TRBJ2-7, with TRBD1 identical over 9 bases. J lost 6 bases, V lost 1 base, and 13 bases had no gene match. Germline CDR1 MNHEY, CDR2 SMNVEV (reference sequence). The CDR3 is 17 amino acids. The CDR3 DNA follows: TGTGCCAGCAGTTTATTGAAAACAGGGGGCAGAATTGGCGAGCAGTACTTC. It specifies CASSLLKTGGRIGEQYF.

The chain links TRBV9 to TRBJ2-5; tentatively, D is TRBD1 (5 bases). The CDR3 is 15 residues long. From germline, CDR1 is SGDLS and CDR2 YYNGEE. The V gene lost 2 bases and the J gene lost 5 bases, with 16 bases spanning the gap. CDR3 amino acids: CASSVPSGPRETQYF. CDR3 in DNA: TGTGCCAGCAGCGTCCCGTCAGGGCCTCGGGAGACCCAGTACTTC. Full variable domain (remainder filled in from reference TRBV9 and TRBJ2-5): DSGVTQTPKHLITATGQRVTLRCSPRSGDLSVYWYQQSLDQGLQFLIQYYNGEERAKGNILERFSAQQFPDLHSELNLSSLELGDSALYFCASSVPSGPRETQYFGPGTRLLVL.

CDR3 amino acids: CASTDRGAGELFF. The CDR3 region has the DNA TGTGCCAGCACGGACAGGGGAGCCGGGGAGCTGTTTTTT. The chain employs TRBV9 and TRBJ2-2, with TRBD1 matching 9 bases. The V gene's germline CDR1 is SGDLS and CDR2 YYNGEE. The CDR3 has 13 amino acids. Germline trimming cut 6 bases from V and 6 bases from J; bases unmatched to any gene: 3.

J is TRBJ2-3 and V is TRBV9; the D is unclear. V shed 0 bases and J shed 3 bases, with 8 bases lying between them. Germline V lookup: CDR1 SGDLS, CDR2 YYNGEE. CDR3 length: 14 residues. The CDR3, as DNA: TGTGCCAGCAGCGTAGACCTTGCGACAGATACGCAGTATTTT. Translated, it gives CASSVDLATDTQYF.

In this sample, this clone turned up a few times. This chain joins TRBV5-1 and TRBJ1-2; D is uncertain. Looked up from germline, CDR1 is SGHRS and CDR2 is YFSETQ. V shed 4 bases and J shed 4 bases, with 14 bases lying between them. The CDR3 runs to 14 residues. The CDR3 spells CASSREEDSYGYTF. The CDR3 nucleotides read TGCGCCAGCAGCCGGGAGGAGGACTCCTATGGCTACACCTTC.

About this clone itself: At the DNA level, this CDR3 is encoded by other sequences in the same sample as well. The gene calls are TRBV27 and TRBJ1-4; D is ambiguous. Trimming pared 2 bases from V and 8 bases from J, leaving 9 bases between. CDR1 and CDR2 (germline): MNHEY, SMNVEV (reference sequence). This CDR3 spans 13 amino acids. The CDR3 coding sequence is TGTGCCAGCAGTTTAGCGGTGAGGGAAAAACTGTTTTTT. Its protein is CASSLAVREKLFF.

The chain employs TRBV19 and TRBJ2-5, with D perhaps matching TRBD1 (5 bases). The V gene's germline CDR1 is LNHDA and CDR2 SQIVND (reference sequence). This CDR3 comprises 14 residues. The V end was cut by 6 bases, the J end by 1 base, with 12 bases between. CDR3 protein: CASRSDSFQETQYF. CDR3 in DNA: TGTGCCAGTAGGTCTGACAGTTTCCAAGAGACCCAGTACTTC.

The CDR3 here is CASSISGANEQYF. In DNA, the CDR3 is TGTGCCAGTAGTATCTCAGGGGCTAACGAGCAGTACTTC. The chain employs TRBV19 and TRBJ2-7; weak D call: TRBD1 (6 bases). V dropped 3 bases and J dropped 5 bases, with 11 bases sitting between them. The germline V gene has CDR1 LNHDA and CDR2 SQIVND (reference sequence). This CDR3 is 13 amino acids long.

The chain recombines TRBV4-3 with TRBJ2-7, with D tentatively TRBD2 (5 bases). The CDR3 is made up of 15 amino acids. In germline, CDR1 is LGHNA, CDR2 YSLEER. Trimming took off 4 bases at V and 4 bases at J, with 17 bases between the two ends. CDR3 region: CASSREDTRGYEQYF. The CDR3 nucleotides are TGCGCCAGCAGCCGAGAAGATACAAGAGGGTACGAGCAGTACTTC.

This clone was detected once. The V call is TRBV10-3, the J call TRBJ1-1, with unresolved D. Trimming took off 4 bases at V and 1 base at J, with 7 bases between the two ends. The CDR3 totals 13 residues. The germline CDR1 and CDR2 sequences are ENHRY and SYGVKD. CDR3 amino acids: CAISGTSNTEAFF. In DNA form, the CDR3 reads TGTGCCATCAGTGGAACATCGAACACTGAAGCTTTCTTT.

This chain connects TRBV6-5 to TRBJ2-5; 7 nucleotides match TRBD1. V lost 10 bases to trimming and J lost 1 base; unmatched junction nucleotides: 6. Germline V gene sequence: CDR1 MNHEY, CDR2 SVGAGI. The CDR3 is 13 residues long. CDR3 nucleotide sequence: TGTGCCACCAGACAGGGAATCCAAGAGACCCAGTACTTC. It encodes CATRQGIQETQYF.

The chain uses TRBV4-3 and TRBJ1-6; 9 positions agree with TRBD1. Losses at the gene ends were 4 bases for V and 12 bases for J; bases not matched to a gene: 10. Germline CDR1 reads LGHNA; CDR2 reads YSLEER. The CDR3 is 15 residues long. The DNA of the CDR3 is TGCGCCAGCAGCCCAGGGACAGGGCCTTTGGGACCCCTCCACTTT. This translates into CASSPGTGPLGPLHF.

The rearrangement uses TRBV4-1 and TRBJ1-4; 9 bases agree with TRBD1. Germline values: CDR1 MGHRA, CDR2 YSYEKL. With V trimmed by 3 bases and J by 8 bases, 7 bases remained unmatched. The CDR3 spans 15 residues. The CDR3 is CASSHLGDRAEKLFF. CDR3 bases: TGCGCCAGCAGCCATCTGGGGGACAGGGCCGAAAAACTGTTTTTT.

The chain employs TRBV11-2 and TRBJ1-1; TRBD1 agrees at 8 bases. J was trimmed by 6 bases and V by 1 base; bases with no gene match: 7. CDR3 length: 15 amino acids. Germline loops: CDR1 SGHAT, CDR2 FQNNGV. The CDR3 loop is CASSLGRQGASEAFF. The CDR3 nucleotides read TGTGCCAGCAGCTTAGGACGGCAGGGGGCCTCTGAAGCTTTCTTT.

The chain recombines TRBV4-1 with TRBJ2-5, with 7 bases that match TRBD2. The J call may be in error: the DNA end matches TRBJ2-7 better. This CDR3 is 14 amino acids long. The V gene's germline CDR1 is MGHRA and CDR2 YSYEKL. DNA of the CDR3: TGCGCCAGCAGCCAAGAGGGGGGGTTCGACGAGCAGTACTTC. Residues: CASSQEGGFDEQYF.

This sequence joins TRBV5-6 and TRBJ1-1; maybe TRBD1 (6 bases). The V gene's germline CDR1 is SGHDT and CDR2 YYEEEE. There are 16 residues in the CDR3. Trimming left V 2 bases short and J 4 bases short, with 18 bases between. The CDR3 here is CASSFGTGKRITEAFF. Written as DNA, the CDR3 is TGTGCCAGCAGCTTTGGTACAGGGAAAAGAATCACTGAAGCTTTCTTT.

The chain uses TRBV7-2 and TRBJ2-5, with 10 bases fitting TRBD1. The germline gives CDR1 SGHTA, CDR2 FQGNSA. The ends lost 4 bases at V and 4 bases at J; junction bases unmatched: 18. The CDR3 contains 19 residues. The CDR3 loop reads CASSSPSPGTGDLGETQYF. The CDR3, as DNA: TGTGCCAGCAGCTCCCCATCCCCCGGGACAGGGGACCTAGGAGAGACCCAGTACTTC.